The next 31 T cell receptor beta chains were all read from a single sample in a study of cytomegalovirus exposure and HLA in healthy donors (dated by TCRdb to 2015 to 2018). The protocol used for the library was the immunoSEQ multiplex PCR assay. For the multiplex PCR, a mixture combining 60 forward primers for TCR Vbeta segments and 13 reverse primers for TCR Jbeta segments was used. Sourced from immuneACCESS, this table was stored by TCRdb with only in-frame sequences that have V and J called. A share of the clones is absent; for the studies checked, an unresolved V gene accounts for under half, and the remainder has no known explanation. This sample holds approximately 74,000 clones; roughly 75% were observed only once. Roughly 7.7% of the sample comes from the top ten. The sequencing input was PBMCs. The receptors originated from a man aged 55-75 years in good health and CMV-seropositive.

CDR3 coding DNA: TGTGCCAGCAGCCAAGAGGAGGGTGAGCAGCCCCAGCATTTT. Residues: CASSQEEGEQPQHF. The V call is TRBV4-2, the J call TRBJ1-5; D gene uncertain. This CDR3 comprises 14 residues. In germline, CDR1 is LGHNA, CDR2 YNFKEQ. V lost 0 bases and J lost 7, with 10 bases in between.

The genes are TRBV7-9 and TRBJ1-2, with a weak D call TRBD1 (6 bases). The germline gives CDR1 SEHNR, CDR2 FQNEAQ (reference sequence). Deletions cut 3 bases from V and 5 bases from J, with 13 bases between. The CDR3 length is 14 residues. The CDR3 loop reads CASSFAVDRYGYTF. DNA of the CDR3: TGTGCCAGCAGCTTCGCAGTGGACAGATATGGCTACACCTTC. The entire variable domain, with the rest obtained from reference TRBV7-9 and TRBJ1-2, is as follows: DTGVSQNPRHKITKRGQNVTFRCDPISEHNRLYWYRQTLGQGPEFLTYFQNEAQLEKSRLLSDRFSAERPKGSFSTLEIQRTEQGDSAMYLCASSFAVDRYGYTFGSGTRLTVV.

This clone was picked up a small number of times. The CDR3 here is CASSDITSTDTQYF. Written as DNA, the CDR3 is TGTGCCAGCAGTGATATTACTAGCACAGATACGCAGTATTTT. The chain links TRBV6-1 to TRBJ2-3; no clear D gene. Germline V gives CDR1 MNHNS, CDR2 SASEGT. Trimming stripped 3 bases from V and 0 bases from J, with 7 bases between. This CDR3 is 14 amino acids long.

The chain carries TRBV4-1 and TRBJ2-3; 10 nucleotides match TRBD2. Germline trimming cut 6 bases from V and 5 bases from J; bases unmatched to any gene: 2. The germline V gene encodes CDR1 MGHRA and CDR2 YSYEKL. The CDR3 covers 13 residues. The CDR3 nucleotides are TGCGCCAGCAGTCTAGCGGGAGAAGATACGCAGTATTTT. Protein product: CASSLAGEDTQYF.

This clone was recorded a few times. DNA for the CDR3: TGCGCCAGCAGCTTGGGCTCGACAGCCTCTGGGGCCAACGTCCTGACTTTC. Residues: CASSLGSTASGANVLTF. The chain employs TRBV5-1 and TRBJ2-6; TRBD1 might be the D (5 bases). V shed 0 bases and J shed 0 bases, with 10 bases lying between them. The CDR3 loop spans 17 amino acids. Looked up from germline, CDR1 is SGHRS and CDR2 is YFSETQ.

This chain connects TRBV10-3 to TRBJ2-5; D is perhaps TRBD2 (7 bases). Germline CDR1 and CDR2: ENHRY and SYGVKD. With 4 bases removed from V and 1 base from J, the gap between germline ends came to 13 bases. The length of the CDR3 is 15 residues. CDR3 DNA sequence: TGTGCCATCAGTGGGGGAGGGGGAAGCCAAGAGACCCAGTACTTC. It encodes CAISGGGGSQETQYF.

The chain combines TRBV29-1 with TRBJ1-2; TRBD1 matches at 7 bases. J gave up 7 bases and V 2 bases, and 1 base lay outside the gene matches. Germline V gene lookup returns CDR1 SQVTM and CDR2 ANQGSEA. This CDR3 comprises 11 residues. The CDR3 reads CSVEQGVGYTF. CDR3 nucleotides: TGCAGCGTTGAACAGGGGGTTGGCTACACCTTC.

The chain uses TRBV5-4 and TRBJ2-5, with a weak D call TRBD2 (6 bases). The J call is doubtful: the DNA matches TRBJ2-7 better. This CDR3 is built from 14 residues. Germline CDR1 SGHNT, CDR2 YYREEE (reference sequence). CDR3 protein: CASRSAGSSYEQYF. Written as DNA, the CDR3 is TGTGCCAGCCGCAGCGCGGGAAGCTCCTACGAGCAGTACTTC.

This clone has just a few counts. V usage is TRBV7-9 and J usage is TRBJ2-1; possibly TRBD2 for D (7 bases). Germline lookup yields CDR1 SEHNR and CDR2 FQNEAQ (reference sequence). V dropped 5 bases and J dropped 9 bases, with 23 bases sitting between them. The CDR3 covers 16 residues. The CDR3 DNA follows: TGTGCCAGCAGCCCCAGGGGCGGGAGTAATGGCGGTGAGCAGTTCTTC. Translation: CASSPRGGSNGGEQFF.

CDR3 protein: CASSPQVQETQYF. The CDR3 DNA reads as TGTGCCAGTAGTCCACAGGTACAGGAGACCCAGTACTTC. The chain couples TRBV19 to TRBJ2-5, with D perhaps matching TRBD1 (5 bases). Germline assignment: CDR1 LNHDA and CDR2 SQIVND (reference sequence). The length of the CDR3 is 13 residues. V lost 5 bases to trimming and J lost 5 bases, with 12 bases between them. The variable domain in full, with the rest retrieved from reference TRBV19 and TRBJ2-5, is DGGITQSPKYLFRKEGQNVTLSCEQNLNHDAMYWYRQDPGQGLRLIYYSQIVNDFQKGDIAEGYSVSREKKESFPLTVTSAQKNPTAFYLCASSPQVQETQYFGPGTRLLVL.

J is TRBJ1-4 and V is TRBV4-1, with no clear D. The V and J ends lost 4 bases and 4 bases respectively, with 4 bases between them. The CDR3 covers 12 residues. CDR1 MGHRA and CDR2 YSYEKL come from the germline V gene. CDR3 DNA: TGCGCCAGCAGCCCCCTTAATGAAAAACTGTTTTTT. This gives the protein CASSPLNEKLFF.

The chain employs TRBV11-2 and TRBJ1-2; 7 bases line up with TRBD1. Germline CDR1 is SGHAT and CDR2 is FQNNGV. The CDR3 sequence is 14 residues long. V gave up 4 bases and J gave up 6 bases; unmatched junction bases: 8. CDR3 DNA: TGTGCCAGCAGCTCCCCCCGACAGGGAAATGGCTACACCTTC. Protein: CASSSPRQGNGYTF.

About this clone: One end of the junction varies from germline; a read error may be responsible. Here the CDR3 reads CSSSLSLRRYEQYF. Here the CDR3 DNA reads TGTTCCAGCAGTCTAAGCCTCCGTCGCTACGAGCAGTACTTC. The chain joins TRBV7-9 to TRBJ2-7; D ambiguous. CDR3 length equals 14 residues. Per the germline V gene, CDR1 is SEHNR and CDR2 is FQNEAQ (reference sequence).

This chain uses TRBV19 with TRBJ2-1, with 13 bases fitting TRBD2. Germline lookup yields CDR1 LNHDA and CDR2 SQIVND (reference sequence). The CDR3 has 16 amino acids. V lost 9 bases and J lost 0; bases outside the gene matches: 5. The CDR3 DNA follows: TGTGCCAGCACCCGGACTAGCGGGAGCTCCTACAATGAGCAGTTCTTC. Residues: CASTRTSGSSYNEQFF. The variable domain in full, with the rest retrieved from reference TRBV19 and TRBJ2-1, is DGGITQSPKYLFRKEGQNVTLSCEQNLNHDAMYWYRQDPGQGLRLIYYSQIVNDFQKGDIAEGYSVSREKKESFPLTVTSAQKNPTAFYLCASTRTSGSSYNEQFFGPGTRLTVL.

This clone is a singleton in its sample. The chain joins TRBV5-6 to TRBJ2-2; no clear D. Deletions cut 2 bases from V and 8 bases from J, with 10 bases between. The CDR3 sequence is 13 residues long. Germline CDR1 and CDR2: SGHDT and YYEEEE. This chain's CDR3 is CASSLDSAGELFF. The CDR3 nucleotides read TGTGCCAGCAGCTTAGACTCGGCGGGGGAGCTGTTTTTT. The variable domain in full, completed from reference TRBV5-6 and TRBJ2-2, reads DAGVTQSPTHLIKTRGQQVTLRCSPKSGHDTVSWYQQALGQGPQFIFQYYEEEERQRGNFPDRFSGHQFPNYSSELNVNALLLGDSALYLCASSLDSAGELFFGEGSRLTVL.

Of note for this clone: The junction differs from germline at one of its ends, possibly a read error. CDR3 loop: CASSIGQATKYF. In nucleotides, the CDR3 is TGTGCCAGTAGTATAGGGCAGGCTACGAAGTATTTT. The rearrangement links TRBV19 to TRBJ2-3; D is undetermined. The CDR3 sequence is 12 residues long. The germline V gene encodes CDR1 LNHDA and CDR2 SQIVND (reference sequence).

The V call is TRBV19, the J call TRBJ2-2; the match to TRBD2 covers 8 bases. Trimming took 7 bases from V and 7 from J; bases not matched to a gene: 11. Germline CDR1 and CDR2: LNHDA and SQIVND (reference sequence). The length of the CDR3 is 15 residues. The DNA of the CDR3 is TGTGCCAGTAAACGGGGGGGCTTTGACATCGGGGAGCTGTTTTTT. Amino acids: CASKRGGFDIGELFF. Using reference TRBV19 and TRBJ2-2 for the parts outside the CDR3, the full variable domain is DGGITQSPKYLFRKEGQNVTLSCEQNLNHDAMYWYRQDPGQGLRLIYYSQIVNDFQKGDIAEGYSVSREKKESFPLTVTSAQKNPTAFYLCASKRGGFDIGELFFGEGSRLTVL.

The J gene is TRBJ1-1, the V gene TRBV6-5; 7 positions match TRBD1. V gave up 4 bases and J gave up 3 bases; unmatched junction bases: 5. The CDR3 is 14 residues long. Germline V lookup: CDR1 MNHEY, CDR2 SVGAGI. As DNA, the CDR3 is TGTGCCAGCAGTTTAGGGGGCATATACACTGAAGCTTTCTTT. It translates to CASSLGGIYTEAFF.

The chain joins TRBV11-2 to TRBJ2-1, with D tentatively TRBD2 (7 bases). The CDR3 extends over 18 amino acids. Trimming stripped 2 bases from V and 1 base from J, with 18 bases between. Germline CDR1 SGHAT, CDR2 FQNNGV. CDR3 loop: CASSLRGGVIRSYNEQFF. The CDR3 region has the DNA TGTGCCAGCAGCTTAAGAGGGGGGGTCATTCGGTCCTACAATGAGCAGTTCTTC.

This clone was picked up a small number of times. V gene TRBV7-9 combines with J gene TRBJ2-1; tentative D call: TRBD1 (6 bases). Germline assignment: CDR1 SEHNR and CDR2 FQNEAQ (reference sequence). V gave up 2 bases and J gave up 10 bases, with 9 bases separating them. The CDR3 is 12 residues long. The chain's CDR3 is CASSLLDREQFF. Written as DNA, the CDR3 is TGTGCCAGCAGCTTACTTGACAGGGAGCAGTTCTTC.

This sequence joins TRBV7-8 and TRBJ1-2; 9 nucleotides align to TRBD1. CDR3 length: 14 amino acids. The ends lost 8 bases at V and 5 bases at J; junction bases unmatched: 9. CDR1 is SGHVS, CDR2 FQNEAQ, per germline. The CDR3 DNA is TGTGCCAGCGGCCTACAGGGGGCAGGTTATGGCTACACCTTC. Translated: CASGLQGAGYGYTF.

This clone was detected once. This chain joins TRBV5-1 and TRBJ2-5; 7 nucleotides align to TRBD2. The CDR3 is made up of 13 amino acids. With 7 bases clipped from V and 5 bases from J, the junction kept 8 bases outside the gene matches. Germline lookup yields CDR1 SGHRS and CDR2 YFSETQ. CDR3 nucleotides: TGCGCCAGCCGGGGAGGGAGCTTGGAGACCCAGTACTTC. This sequence encodes CASRGGSLETQYF.

This rearrangement joins TRBV15 to TRBJ2-3; D gene ambiguous. The CDR3 length is 12 residues. V was cut by 2 bases and J by 5 bases, with 5 bases left in between. Germline assignment: CDR1 LNHNV and CDR2 YYDKDF (reference sequence). DNA for the CDR3: TGTGCCACCAGCAGACGACTAGATACGCAGTATTTT. This sequence encodes CATSRRLDTQYF.

This chain links TRBV5-6 with TRBJ1-1, with a tentative D call TRBD1 (5 bases). Germline V gene lookup returns CDR1 SGHDT and CDR2 YYEEEE. V gave up 0 bases and J gave up 2 bases, with 8 bases separating them. The CDR3 is made up of 14 amino acids. CDR3 sequence reads: CASSLGQPNTEAFF. For the CDR3, the DNA is TGTGCCAGCAGCTTGGGACAGCCTAACACTGAAGCTTTCTTT.

This clone was counted between two and nine times. V and J are TRBV10-3 and TRBJ2-5; 14 nucleotides align to TRBD2. CDR3 length: 16 residues. With V trimmed by 10 bases and J by 4 bases, 11 bases remained unmatched. Germline V lookup: CDR1 ENHRY, CDR2 SYGVKD. The CDR3 sequence: CATGTSGSIGVETQYF. The CDR3 nucleotides are TGTGCCACCGGGACTAGCGGGAGTATAGGGGTAGAGACCCAGTACTTC.

The chain has TRBV27 and TRBJ2-5; no clear D gene. The CDR3 loop spans 14 amino acids. CDR1 MNHEY and CDR2 SMNVEV come from the germline V gene (reference sequence). Trimming took 3 bases from V and 3 from J, leaving 11 bases between them. CDR3 sequence: CASSFYGSEETQYF. The DNA of the CDR3 is TGTGCCAGCAGTTTTTATGGCTCCGAAGAGACCCAGTACTTC.

The rearrangement joins TRBV5-6 to TRBJ2-7; D may be TRBD1 (5 bases). V was pared by 6 bases and J by 5 bases, with 15 bases between. The CDR3 loop spans 13 amino acids. In germline, CDR1 is SGHDT, CDR2 YYEEEE. CDR3 bases: TGTGCCAGCACCCTGCAGGGTGGCCACGAGCAGTACTTC. It translates to CASTLQGGHEQYF.

V and J are TRBV6-5 and TRBJ2-3; D is perhaps TRBD2 (5 bases). The CDR3 runs 15 residues. Germline values: CDR1 MNHEY, CDR2 SVGAGI. Trimming removed 0 bases from V and 5 bases from J, with 12 bases in between. The DNA of the CDR3 is TGTGCCAGCAGTTACTCTCGGAGGACTGGAGATACGCAGTATTTT. Its protein product is CASSYSRRTGDTQYF.

Comments on this clone: The junction shows a germline mismatch at one end, possibly a read error. The J gene is TRBJ2-1, the V gene TRBV7-7; D is possibly TRBD2 (5 bases). This CDR3 comprises 14 residues. The germline V gene has CDR1 SSHAT and CDR2 FNYEAQ (reference sequence). The CDR3 DNA is TGTGCTAGCAGCTTGAGGCTAGCCGACAATGAGCAGTTCTTC. It is translated as CASSLRLADNEQFF.

The chain combines TRBV10-2 with TRBJ2-2; 7 nucleotides agree with TRBD2. Germline values: CDR1 WSHSY, CDR2 SAAADI. V was clipped by 6 bases and J by 4 bases; unmatched bases: 11. This CDR3 contains 16 residues. The CDR3 spells CASRDLADTFTGELFF. The CDR3 bases are TGCGCCAGCAGGGATCTAGCGGATACCTTCACCGGGGAGCTGTTTTTT.

CDR3: CASSEELASEQYF. For the CDR3, the DNA is TGTGCCAGCAGTGAAGAACTAGCTAGCGAGCAGTACTTC. This rearrangement joins TRBV2 to TRBJ2-7, with D perhaps TRBD2 (6 bases). V shed 1 base and J shed 6 bases, with 10 bases lying between them. Germline values: CDR1 SNHLY, CDR2 FYNNEI. This CDR3 has 13 amino acids. Based on the CDR3 plus reference TRBV2 and TRBJ2-7, the full variable domain is EPEVTQTPSHQVTQMGQEVILRCVPISNHLYFYWYRQILGQKVEFLVSFYNNEISEKSEIFDDQFSVERPDGSNFTLKIRSTKLEDSAMYFCASSEELASEQYFGPGTRLTVT.